This TCR beta chain stems from a study of T cell responses to AZD1222 COVID-19 vaccine. Study results and limitations: Scientists sampled the repertoires only once the peak T cell response had passed. Rises in breadth and depth of Spike-specific TCRs came after two AZD1222 doses. There were mostly white British donors and more females than males, and clonal diversity was possibly underestimated.

This clone occurred once. Its antigen is not known. The junction had 12 bases not matched to a gene; V was cut back by 6 bases and J by 6 bases. The germline CDR1 and CDR2 sequences are SGDLS and YYNGEE. The CDR3 is 15 residues long. Clones were sequenced by immunoSEQ multiplex PCR, and TCRdb holds only the in-frame ones, with some missing. The sample has more than 150,000 clones, about nine tenths seen once; the top ten hold under 7.5%. This clonotype was obtained from an adult in good health. The rearrangement joins TRBV9 to TRBJ2-1, with 7 bases that match TRBD1. Specimen: peripheral blood, collected on day 0 of AZD1222 vaccination. The CDR3 is CASNEQGQKTNEQFF. The DNA for the CDR3 is TGTGCCAGCAACGAACAGGGGCAGAAGACCAATGAGCAGTTCTTC.